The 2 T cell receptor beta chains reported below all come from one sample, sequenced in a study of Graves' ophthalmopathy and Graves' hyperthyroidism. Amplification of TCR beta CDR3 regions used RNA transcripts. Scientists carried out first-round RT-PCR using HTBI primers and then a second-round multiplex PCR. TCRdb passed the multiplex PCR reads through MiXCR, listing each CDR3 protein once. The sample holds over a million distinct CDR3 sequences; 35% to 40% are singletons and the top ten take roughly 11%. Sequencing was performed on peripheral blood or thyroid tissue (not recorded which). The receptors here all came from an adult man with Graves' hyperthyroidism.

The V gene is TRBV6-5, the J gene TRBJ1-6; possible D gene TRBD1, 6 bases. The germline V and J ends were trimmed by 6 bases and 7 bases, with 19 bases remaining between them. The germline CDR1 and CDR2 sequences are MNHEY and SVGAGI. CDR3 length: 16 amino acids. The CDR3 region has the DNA TGTGCCAGCAGAAACAGGGTTATTTTGGAGAATTCACCCCTCCACTTT. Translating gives CASRNRVILENSPLHF.

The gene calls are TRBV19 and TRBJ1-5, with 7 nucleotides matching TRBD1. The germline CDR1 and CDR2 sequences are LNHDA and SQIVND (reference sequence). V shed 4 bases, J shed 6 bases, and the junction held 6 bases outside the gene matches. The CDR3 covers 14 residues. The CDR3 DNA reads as TGTGCCAGTAGTACGCAGGGGGTCGGTCAGCCCCAGCATTTT. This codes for CASSTQGVGQPQHF. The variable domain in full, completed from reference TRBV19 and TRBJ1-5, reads DGGITQSPKYLFRKEGQNVTLSCEQNLNHDAMYWYRQDPGQGLRLIYYSQIVNDFQKGDIAEGYSVSREKKESFPLTVTSAQKNPTAFYLCASSTQGVGQPQHFGDGTRLSIL.